These 20 T cell receptor beta chains came from one sample sequenced in a study of OX40 agonist ivuxolimab in advanced cancers. TCRdb's copy holds only in-frame clones and misses some; the assay was immunoSEQ multiplex PCR. The sample yields 90,000 to 120,000 clones, 75% to 95% seen once. Sequenced material: CD4+ or CD8+ T cells sorted from blood, taken in a trial of the OX40 agonist ivuxolimab. These receptors originate from an adult with an advanced solid tumor such as melanoma, head and neck, liver or kidney cancer.

The rearrangement joins TRBV5-6 to TRBJ2-7; a possible D gene is TRBD2 (6 bases). V lost 4 bases and J 7 bases, leaving 18 bases between the germline ends. This CDR3 contains 14 residues. Germline V gene sequence: CDR1 SGHDT, CDR2 YYEEEE. The CDR3 protein is CASSPGTEGGEQYF. CDR3 DNA: TGTGCCAGCAGCCCAGGGACTGAAGGAGGGGAGCAGTACTTC.

The CDR3 reads CAISDNLPEQYF. CDR3 DNA: TGTGCCATCAGTGATAACTTGCCCGAGCAGTACTTC. The chain links TRBV10-3 to TRBJ2-7; no clear D gene. This CDR3 comprises 12 residues. Trimming shortened V by 3 bases and J by 6 bases, and 9 bases separated the two germline ends. Germline V CDR1 and CDR2: ENHRY, SYGVKD.

The genes are TRBV11-2 and TRBJ2-5, with 7 bases that match TRBD1. This CDR3 region has 14 residues. The junction had 2 bases not matched to a gene; V was cut back by 2 bases and J by 2 bases. Germline V gene data show CDR1 as SGHAT and CDR2 as FQNNGV. DNA for the CDR3: TGTGCCAGCAGCTTAACGACAGGGCAAGAGACCCAGTACTTC. Protein sequence: CASSLTTGQETQYF.

V gene TRBV10-3 combines with J gene TRBJ2-4; D gene ambiguous. There are 14 residues in the CDR3. The V end lost 2 bases, the J end lost 0 bases, and 5 bases lay between the germline ends. Germline V lookup: CDR1 ENHRY, CDR2 SYGVKD. The CDR3 DNA reads as TGTGCCATCAGTGAGCCTCTAGCCAAAAACATTCAGTACTTC. Translating it yields CAISEPLAKNIQYF.

The rearrangement links TRBV19 to TRBJ1-4, with a weak D call TRBD1 (5 bases). CDR3 length: 15 residues. Germline lookup yields CDR1 LNHDA and CDR2 SQIVND (reference sequence). V was pared by 5 bases and J by 8 bases, with 18 bases between. The CDR3 reads CASSSPQVGSEKLFF. The CDR3 nucleotides read TGTGCCAGTAGTTCCCCACAGGTTGGGAGCGAAAAACTGTTTTTT.

The V and J genes are TRBV11-2 and TRBJ1-4, with TRBD1 identical over 7 bases. Per the germline V gene, CDR1 is SGHAT and CDR2 is FQNNGV. V dropped 5 bases and J dropped 7; count of bases not matched to a gene: 7. The CDR3 has 14 residues. The CDR3 reads CASSQTGLGEKLFF. CDR3 nucleotide sequence: TGTGCCAGCAGCCAGACAGGGTTGGGTGAAAAACTGTTTTTT.

This chain connects TRBV28 to TRBJ1-2; the match to TRBD1 covers 8 bases. Trimming cost V 4 bases and J 5 bases; bases outside gene matches: 9. The CDR3 contains 15 residues. CDR1 and CDR2 (germline): MDHEN, SYDVKM. CDR3 bases: TGTGCCAGCAGTTCCTTTTCAGGGGGCGGATATGGCTACACCTTC. Translation gives CASSSFSGGGYGYTF.

The chain is built from TRBV5-1 and TRBJ2-1; D perhaps matches TRBD2 (6 bases). Trimming removed 4 bases at V and 3 bases at J, with 14 bases between. CDR3 length equals 15 residues. Germline assignment: CDR1 SGHRS and CDR2 YFSETQ. CDR3 nucleotide sequence: TGCGCCAGCAGCCAAACTAGCTACAGCTACAATGAGCAGTTCTTC. Translation gives CASSQTSYSYNEQFF.

The chain carries TRBV5-1 and TRBJ1-5, with a possible D match to TRBD1 (5 bases). Germline lookup yields CDR1 SGHRS and CDR2 YFSETQ. The CDR3 has 14 amino acids. V was shortened by 1 base and J by 5 bases, with 10 bases between the two germline ends. CDR3 DNA sequence: TGCGCCAGCAGCTTGTCAGGGAGGGATCAGCCCCAGCATTTT. Translating gives CASSLSGRDQPQHF.

V is TRBV6-6 and J is TRBJ1-2; D ambiguous. The CDR3 is 11 residues long. Trimming cost V 5 bases and J 8 bases, with 9 bases left between them. Germline V CDR1 and CDR2: MNHNY, SVGAGI (reference sequence). The CDR3 is CASSITGGYTF. The CDR3 DNA reads TGTGCCAGCAGTATCACTGGAGGCTACACCTTC.

This rearrangement joins TRBV9 to TRBJ1-1, with D perhaps matching TRBD1 (5 bases). CDR1 is SGDLS and CDR2 is YYNGEE in the germline V gene. The CDR3 has 16 amino acids. Trimming removed 0 bases at V and 3 bases at J, with 15 bases between. The CDR3 bases are TGTGCCAGCAGCGTAGAACTCTTAGGGGACGACACTGAAGCTTTCTTT. Its translation is CASSVELLGDDTEAFF.

The chain links TRBV28 to TRBJ2-7; TRBD2 aligns across 13 bases. V was clipped by 6 bases and J by 4 bases; unmatched bases: 12. Germline loops: CDR1 MDHEN, CDR2 SYDVKM. The CDR3 length is 17 residues. The CDR3, as DNA: TGTGCCAGCAGCTCCTCGGGACTAGCGGGACGCCTTTACGAGCAGTACTTC. Residues: CASSSSGLAGRLYEQYF.

Only one count was recorded for this clone. The CDR3 spells CASSVDSGEYNEQFF. In nucleotides, the CDR3 is TGTGCCAGCAGCGTGGATAGCGGGGAGTACAATGAGCAGTTCTTC. This sequence joins TRBV9 and TRBJ2-1, with TRBD2 matching 8 bases. The CDR3 sequence is 15 residues long. V trimming: 2 bases; J trimming: 4 bases; junction bases outside the gene matches: 5. Germline V gene lookup returns CDR1 SGDLS and CDR2 YYNGEE.

The rearrangement joins TRBV7-3 to TRBJ1-1; D is perhaps TRBD1 (5 bases). Germline values: CDR1 SGHTA, CDR2 FQGTGA. Trimming took off 5 bases at V and 0 bases at J, with 10 bases between the two ends. This CDR3 spans 14 amino acids. CDR3 sequence (DNA): TGTGCCAGCAGCAGGGGAGGGGTGAACACTGAAGCTTTCTTT. Amino acids: CASSRGGVNTEAFF.

The J gene is TRBJ2-1, the V gene TRBV7-2, with D perhaps TRBD1 or TRBD2 (5 bases each). The CDR3 consists of 15 residues. Germline lookup yields CDR1 SGHTA and CDR2 FQGNSA. Trimming cost V 5 bases and J 3 bases, with 14 bases left between them. The CDR3 DNA reads TGTGCCAGCAGCCGGGACGGTGGCGTCTACAATGAGCAGTTCTTC. This translates into CASSRDGGVYNEQFF.

This chain uses TRBV19 with TRBJ2-5; D is uncertain. V gave up 1 base and J gave up 2 bases, with 5 bases separating them. Germline V gene data show CDR1 as LNHDA and CDR2 as SQIVND (reference sequence). This CDR3 has 13 amino acids. The DNA for the CDR3 is TGTGCCAGTAGTATAGGCACACAAGAGACCCAGTACTTC. Translation: CASSIGTQETQYF.

The chain is built from TRBV29-1 and TRBJ1-1; D is undetermined. CDR1 SQVTM and CDR2 ANQGSEA come from the germline V gene. V gave up 7 bases and J gave up 4 bases, with 19 bases separating them. CDR3 length equals 14 residues. CDR3 DNA: TGCAGCGGTCACCTTGAGGGAGGACGCACTGAAGCTTTCTTT. Translated, it gives CSGHLEGGRTEAFF.

In this sample, this clone turned up once. The genes are TRBV6-6 and TRBJ2-3; D remains ambiguous. The CDR3 is 12 amino acids. CDR1 and CDR2 (germline): MNHNY, SVGAGI (reference sequence). V lost 4 bases, J lost 3 bases, and 5 bases lay in between. The CDR3 here is CASSLPTDTQYF. For the CDR3, the DNA is TGTGCCAGCAGTTTACCTACAGATACGCAGTATTTT.

The V call is TRBV5-5, the J call TRBJ1-4, with 12 positions matching TRBD1. CDR3 length equals 15 residues. The J segment lost 9 bases and the V segment lost 4 bases, leaving 7 bases of the junction unmatched. Per the germline V gene, CDR1 is SGHKS and CDR2 is YYEKEE (reference sequence). In nucleotides, the CDR3 is TGTGCCAGCAGCGACCCCGGGACAGGGGGCCAAAAACTGTTTTTT. Amino acid sequence: CASSDPGTGGQKLFF.

This sequence joins TRBV30 and TRBJ1-3; D not certain. The V gene's germline CDR1 is GTSNPN and CDR2 SVGIG (reference sequence). This CDR3 region has 11 residues. CDR3 residues: CAVGGGNTIYF. The CDR3 region has the DNA TGTGCGGTGGGCGGAGGAAACACCATATATTTT.